The clone carrying this T cell receptor beta chain was recorded a few times. This specimen belongs to a study of blood T cell repertoires in COVID-19. CDR3 length: 15 amino acids. V gave up 4 bases and J gave up 1 base, with 12 bases separating them. Germline values: CDR1 SGHRS, CDR2 YFSETQ. Generated by immunoSEQ multiplex PCR, the TCRdb table keeps only in-frame clones and is missing some. The table shows 130,000 or so clones, with more than 60% occurring only once. This sequence was found in an older woman with acute or convalescent COVID-19. The sample consisted of peripheral blood. The gene calls are TRBV5-1 and TRBJ1-3; D remains unclear. The CDR3 spells CASSLGSPSGNTIYF. The DNA for the CDR3 is TGCGCCAGCAGCCTCGGGTCACCTTCTGGAAACACCATATATTTT. The full variable domain, its missing parts supplied by reference TRBV5-1 and TRBJ1-3, is KAGVTQTPRYLIKTRGQQVTLSCSPISGHRSVSWYQQTPGQGLQFLFEYFSETQRNKGNFPGRFSGRQFSNSRSEMNVSTLELGDSALYLCASSLGSPSGNTIYFGEGSWLTVV.